These 24 T cell receptor beta chains came from one sample sequenced in a study of T-cell reconstitution after alpha-beta-depleted transplantation in children. Unique molecular identifiers were incorporated during preparation of the TCRbeta library. MiXCR, run by TCRdb on the PCR reads, gives a single entry per CDR3 protein. The sample yields about 640,000 distinct CDR3 sequences, around a sixth seen once. The input for sequencing was PBMCs from the stem cell graft donor, taken from the stem cell graft. The source is a human donor who donated a stem cell graft to a child with acute myeloid leukemia.

This chain connects TRBV15 to TRBJ2-2; 9 positions match TRBD1. Germline V CDR1 and CDR2: LNHNV, YYDKDF (reference sequence). Trimming at V came to 5 bases and at J to 6 bases, leaving 7 bases not matched to a gene. This CDR3 has 15 residues. The CDR3 sequence: CATSLGTGWAGELFF. The DNA for the CDR3 is TGTGCCACCAGCCTAGGGACAGGGTGGGCCGGGGAGCTGTTTTTT.

This clonotype was seen ten or more times. V and J are TRBV12-3 or TRBV12-4 and TRBJ2-3, with no clear D. V gave up 3 bases and J gave up 2 bases, with 12 bases separating them. This CDR3 comprises 15 residues. The DNA for the CDR3 is TGTGCCAGCAGTTTTGGGCAGCCTCTCACAGATACGCAGTATTTT. This gives the protein CASSFGQPLTDTQYF.

This clonotype was observed a handful of times. The J gene is TRBJ1-6, the V gene TRBV7-2; TRBD1 agrees at 7 bases. This CDR3 comprises 15 residues. CDR1 is SGHTA, CDR2 FQGNSA, per germline. J lost 9 bases, V lost 6 bases, and 11 bases had no gene match. CDR3 sequence (DNA): TGTGCCAGCAGGATCGAACAGGGGCTTAGTTCACCCCTCCACTTT. It codes for CASRIEQGLSSPLHF.

This clonotype appeared a few times. The J gene is TRBJ1-5, the V gene TRBV20-1; maybe TRBD1 (6 bases). The CDR3 is 14 residues long. CDR1 DFQATT and CDR2 SNEGSKA come from the germline V gene (reference sequence). The V end was cut by 3 bases, the J end by 6 bases, with 15 bases between. CDR3 in amino acids: CSARLGGAGQPQHF. In DNA form, the CDR3 reads TGCAGTGCTAGGCTCGGGGGGGCTGGTCAGCCCCAGCATTTT.

This clonotype was seen repeatedly, ten times or more. This chain uses TRBV7-2 with TRBJ1-1; D is undetermined. This CDR3 is built from 15 residues. Germline CDR1 reads SGHTA; CDR2 reads FQGNSA. V lost 1 base and J lost 3, with 12 bases in between. This CDR3 reads CASSLDASEYTEAFF. The CDR3 DNA sequence: TGTGCCAGCAGCTTAGATGCCTCCGAATACACTGAAGCTTTCTTT. Full variable domain (outside the CDR3, taken from reference TRBV7-2 and TRBJ1-1): GAGVSQSPSNKVTEKGKDVELRCDPISGHTALYWYRQSLGQGLEFLIYFQGNSAPDKSGLPSDRFSAERTGGSVSTLTIQRTQQEDSAVYLCASSLDASEYTEAFFGQGTRLTVV.

The chain couples TRBV24-1 to TRBJ2-1; D may be TRBD1 (5 bases). V was clipped by 4 bases and J by 7 bases, with 10 bases between them. This CDR3 contains 13 residues. Germline CDR1 reads KGHDR; CDR2 reads SFDVKD. CDR3 region: CATSDGHRNEQFF. The CDR3 bases are TGTGCCACCAGTGACGGACACCGGAATGAGCAGTTCTTC.

V usage is TRBV19 and J usage is TRBJ2-5; D not certain. Germline V lookup: CDR1 LNHDA, CDR2 SQIVND (reference sequence). This CDR3 spans 11 amino acids. The ends were cut back, 9 bases at V and 2 bases at J, with 7 bases in the middle. CDR3 protein: CASTHQETQYF. The CDR3 nucleotides read TGTGCCAGCACGCATCAAGAGACCCAGTACTTC.

This clonotype was recorded many times. CDR3 region: CATSRDKDISTDTQYF. Here the CDR3 DNA reads TGTGCCACCAGCAGAGATAAGGACATCAGCACAGATACGCAGTATTTT. J is TRBJ2-3 and V is TRBV15, with D perhaps matching TRBD1 (5 bases). V lost 0 bases to trimming and J lost 0 bases, with 10 bases between them. Germline V gene sequence: CDR1 LNHNV, CDR2 YYDKDF (reference sequence). CDR3 size: 16 residues.

This clonotype has ten or more counts. The chain links TRBV6-2 or TRBV6-3 to TRBJ2-1, with D possibly TRBD2 on 6 matching bases. V was cut by 2 bases and J by 7 bases, with 15 bases left in between. Germline V lookup: CDR1 MNHEY, CDR2 SVGEGT. This CDR3 is 15 amino acids long. The CDR3 loop reads CASSYVLEGLNEQFF. The DNA of the CDR3 is TGTGCCAGCAGTTACGTTTTGGAGGGCCTGAATGAGCAGTTCTTC.

This clonotype was seen repeatedly, ten times or more. CDR3 sequence: CASSNEWVGNTEAFF. The DNA of the CDR3 is TGTGCCAGCAGTAACGAATGGGTGGGGAACACTGAAGCTTTCTTT. The chain recombines TRBV5-5 with TRBJ1-1; D remains unclear. V lost 5 bases and J lost 1, with 15 bases in between. Per germline, CDR1 SGHKS and CDR2 YYEKEE (reference sequence). The CDR3 has 15 amino acids.

This rearrangement joins TRBV7-2 to TRBJ2-7, with a weak D call TRBD2 (5 bases). V was trimmed by 2 bases and J by 4 bases, leaving 15 bases between them. The CDR3 has 15 amino acids. The germline V gene encodes CDR1 SGHTA and CDR2 FQGNSA. The DNA for the CDR3 is TGTGCCAGCAGCTTAAAGTCGGGGTGGGATTACGAGCAGTACTTC. Protein product: CASSLKSGWDYEQYF.

The sample holds many counts of this clonotype. This rearrangement joins TRBV12-3 or TRBV12-4 to TRBJ1-1; D is ambiguous. V shed 5 bases and J shed 0 bases, with 7 bases lying between them. This CDR3 region has 13 residues. For the CDR3, the DNA is TGTGCCAGCAGTGTTCGATTGAACACTGAAGCTTTCTTT. It yields the protein CASSVRLNTEAFF.

The table lists this clonotype with many counts. CDR3 sequence reads: CASRGDRGLSRETQYF. As DNA, the CDR3 is TGTGCCAGCAGAGGCGACAGGGGCCTTTCAAGGGAGACCCAGTACTTC. The chain uses TRBV5-5 and TRBJ2-5, with 8 bases that match TRBD1. Per germline, CDR1 SGHKS and CDR2 YYEKEE (reference sequence). The CDR3 has 16 residues. With V trimmed by 5 bases and J by 5 bases, 14 bases remained unmatched.

This clonotype is a singleton in its sample. A read error may be the cause here, since a much bigger clone is one base away. V usage is TRBV2 and J usage is TRBJ2-7, with TRBD1 matching 9 bases. Trimming removed 8 bases from V and 5 bases from J; junction bases left unmatched: 13. CDR1 and CDR2 (germline): SNHLY, FYNNEI. The CDR3 has 15 amino acids. CDR3 amino acids: CASCRTGTGSHEQYF. As DNA, the CDR3 is TGTGCCAGCTGTCGGACCGGGACAGGGTCCCACGAGCAGTACTTC.

This sequence joins TRBV7-2 and TRBJ2-1; 8 positions agree with TRBD2. Unmatched junction bases numbered 6, after V lost 1 base and J lost 4 bases. The CDR3 length is 16 residues. Germline V gene lookup returns CDR1 SGHTA and CDR2 FQGNSA. The CDR3 sequence: CASSLGGSGVYNEQFF. The CDR3 DNA reads as TGTGCCAGCAGCTTAGGGGGTAGCGGGGTGTACAATGAGCAGTTCTTC.

A word on this clonotype: A junction end diverges from the germline sequence, so it may reflect a read error. This chain joins TRBV10-3 and TRBJ2-1; D possibly matches TRBD1 or TRBD2 (5 bases each). The CDR3 length is 15 residues. CDR1 and CDR2 from the germline V gene are ENHRY and SYGVKD. As DNA, the CDR3 is TGTGCCGTCAGCTCAGGGAGCTTGACCTACAATGAGCAGTTCTTC. Amino acid sequence: CAVSSGSLTYNEQFF.

This clonotype was counted between two and nine times. The rearrangement joins TRBV5-1 to TRBJ1-1, with a weak D call TRBD1 (5 bases). The CDR3 length is 15 residues. Trimming cost V 2 bases and J 4 bases, with 15 bases left between them. The germline gives CDR1 SGHRS, CDR2 YFSETQ. The CDR3 reads CASSLRPGPGTEAFF. In nucleotides, the CDR3 is TGCGCCAGCAGCTTACGTCCGGGGCCGGGCACTGAAGCTTTCTTT.

This clonotype was seen at least ten times. The rearrangement uses TRBV29-1 and TRBJ1-3, with D maybe TRBD1 (5 bases). This CDR3 is built from 12 residues. Between the trimmed V and J ends, which lost 6 bases and 4 bases, there was a span of 10 bases. Germline V gene data show CDR1 as SQVTM and CDR2 as ANQGSEA. CDR3 sequence reads: CSVTGGGNTIYF. CDR3 coding DNA: TGCAGCGTGACGGGGGGAGGAAACACCATATATTTT. Looking up the rest from reference TRBV29-1 and TRBJ1-3 gives the full variable domain: SAVISQKPSRDICQRGTSLTIQCQVDSQVTMMFWYRQQPGQSLTLIATANQGSEATYESGFVIDKFPISRPNLTFSTLTVSNMSPEDSSIYLCSVTGGGNTIYFGEGSWLTVV.

This clonotype appeared many times. The chain employs TRBV20-1 and TRBJ1-5; D gene ambiguous. The V end lost 4 bases, the J end lost 2 bases, and 6 bases lay between the germline ends. The CDR3 is 12 amino acids. Germline CDR1 DFQATT, CDR2 SNEGSKA (reference sequence). The CDR3 here is CSAISGNQPQHF. CDR3 DNA: TGCAGTGCTATTAGTGGCAATCAGCCCCAGCATTTT.

A few counts support this clonotype. The chain has TRBV3-1 and TRBJ2-3; possible D gene TRBD2, 6 bases. The germline gives CDR1 LGHDT, CDR2 YNNKEL (reference sequence). With 1 base removed from V and 9 bases from J, the gap between germline ends came to 11 bases. This CDR3 comprises 13 residues. CDR3 bases: TGTGCCAGCAGCCAAGCCCCCCGGGGGACGCAGTATTTT. Protein sequence: CASSQAPRGTQYF.

The genes are TRBV20-1 and TRBJ2-2; 9 bases line up with TRBD2. V shed 0 bases, J shed 4 bases, and the junction held 15 bases outside the gene matches. Germline-derived CDR1 and CDR2 are DFQATT and SNEGSKA (reference sequence). The CDR3 contains 19 residues. The CDR3 sequence: CSARDAPGLPSGVTGELFF. CDR3 nucleotide sequence: TGCAGTGCTAGAGATGCCCCCGGACTTCCTAGCGGGGTCACCGGGGAGCTGTTTTTT.

V and J are TRBV20-1 and TRBJ1-1; no firm D call. The CDR3 spans 12 residues. Germline loops: CDR1 DFQATT, CDR2 SNEGSKA (reference sequence). With 3 bases removed from V and 10 bases from J, the gap between germline ends came to 15 bases. CDR3 protein: CSASRRNKPAFF. CDR3 coding DNA: TGCAGTGCTAGTCGGCGAAACAAACCAGCTTTCTTT.

The sample holds many counts of this clonotype. The CDR3, as DNA: TGCAGTGCTAGAAGGGAGGGTGGCTACACCTTC. It yields the protein CSARREGGYTF. This chain joins TRBV20-1 and TRBJ1-2; no firm D call. The germline V gene has CDR1 DFQATT and CDR2 SNEGSKA (reference sequence). This CDR3 is built from 11 residues. V was trimmed by 2 bases and J by 7 bases, leaving 8 bases between them.

This clonotype appeared a single time. The chain uses TRBV5-1 and TRBJ2-1, with D possibly TRBD1 on 6 matching bases. The CDR3 is made up of 15 amino acids. The germline V gene encodes CDR1 SGHRS and CDR2 YFSETQ. V was trimmed by 5 bases and J by 2 bases, leaving 14 bases between them. The CDR3 reads CASRETGIPYNEQFF. The DNA for the CDR3 is TGCGCCAGCAGAGAAACAGGGATCCCCTACAATGAGCAGTTCTTC.